The 20 T cell receptor beta chains listed next were all sequenced from one sample in a study of blood T cell repertoires in COVID-19. TCRdb's table, derived via immunoSEQ multiplex PCR, lists solely in-frame clones and lacks some. The sample consists of over 130,000 clones, 84% of them appearing once. Source material: PBMCs or T cells enriched from blood (not recorded which). Source of these receptors: a woman aged 50 to 60 with acute COVID-19.

V usage is TRBV11-1 and J usage is TRBJ1-1; TRBD1 agrees at 12 bases. Germline CDR1 is SGHAT and CDR2 is FQDESV (reference sequence). V was clipped by 5 bases and J by 4 bases; unmatched bases: 8. The CDR3 has 16 amino acids. The DNA for the CDR3 is TGTGCCAGCAGCCCCAACCCGGGACAGGGGGCCACTGAAGCTTTCTTT. Translated, it gives CASSPNPGQGATEAFF. The full variable domain, its missing parts supplied by reference TRBV11-1 and TRBJ1-1, is EAEVAQSPRYKITEKSQAVAFWCDPISGHATLYWYRQILGQGPELLVQFQDESVVDDSQLPKDRFSAERLKGVDSTLKIQPAELGDSAMYLCASSPNPGQGATEAFFGQGTRLTVV.

The chain uses TRBV5-1 and TRBJ2-5; 8 nucleotides line up with TRBD1. This CDR3 spans 16 amino acids. The trim removed 3 bases at V and 7 bases at J, leaving 14 bases unmatched. Germline CDR1 reads SGHRS; CDR2 reads YFSETQ. Here the CDR3 DNA reads TGCGCCAGCAGCTCCGGACAGGGTCCGGTTTTTGGGACCCAGTACTTC. It translates to CASSSGQGPVFGTQYF.

V is TRBV5-1 and J is TRBJ1-1; D is possibly TRBD1 (5 bases). The V gene's germline CDR1 is SGHRS and CDR2 YFSETQ. There are 14 residues in the CDR3. V lost 5 bases, J lost 8 bases, and 19 bases lay in between. CDR3 nucleotides: TGCGCCAGCAGTCCCCGGGACGGGGGGGGAGAAGCTTTCTTT. Its protein product is CASSPRDGGGEAFF.

A few counts support this clone. The V gene is TRBV28, the J gene TRBJ2-7; no clear D gene. The length of the CDR3 is 12 residues. Germline assignment: CDR1 MDHEN and CDR2 SYDVKM. V was pared by 5 bases and J by 6 bases, with 11 bases between. The CDR3 is CASSVQSSEQYF. CDR3 bases: TGTGCCAGCAGTGTCCAAAGTAGCGAGCAGTACTTC.

This clone was counted only a few times. This chain uses TRBV5-1 with TRBJ1-2; 10 positions match TRBD1. From germline, CDR1 is SGHRS and CDR2 YFSETQ. The V and J ends lost 4 bases and 4 bases, in that order; junction bases with no gene match: 4. The CDR3 contains 14 residues. The CDR3 DNA reads as TGCGCCAGCAGCCCCGGGACAGGGGTCTATGGCTACACCTTC. It is translated as CASSPGTGVYGYTF. Full variable domain (remainder filled in from reference TRBV5-1 and TRBJ1-2): KAGVTQTPRYLIKTRGQQVTLSCSPISGHRSVSWYQQTPGQGLQFLFEYFSETQRNKGNFPGRFSGRQFSNSRSEMNVSTLELGDSALYLCASSPGTGVYGYTFGSGTRLTVV.

The chain employs TRBV9 and TRBJ2-2; TRBD2 matches 12 bases. Germline CDR1 and CDR2: SGDLS and YYNGEE. The J segment lost 2 bases and the V segment lost 4 bases, leaving 3 bases of the junction unmatched. There are 16 residues in the CDR3. CDR3 bases: TGTGCCAGCAGCCCCGGACTAGCGGGAAACACCGGGGAGCTGTTTTTT. It translates to CASSPGLAGNTGELFF.

The chain combines TRBV18 with TRBJ2-5; D call uncertain. The CDR3 sequence is 15 residues long. Germline CDR1 and CDR2: KGHSH and LQKENI. V dropped 0 bases and J dropped 1 base, with 9 bases sitting between them. The CDR3 is CASSPPDQRQETQYF. CDR3 nucleotides: TGTGCCAGCTCACCACCCGATCAGCGCCAAGAGACCCAGTACTTC.

V and J are TRBV12-5 and TRBJ2-3; D possibly corresponds to TRBD1 (6 bases). The germline CDR1 and CDR2 sequences are LGHNT and FRNRAP. The CDR3 spans 14 residues. V was shortened by 4 bases and J by 1 base, with 9 bases between the two germline ends. The CDR3 DNA is TGTGCTAGTGGTTCCGCAGGGGGCACAGATACGCAGTATTTT. Its protein is CASGSAGGTDTQYF.

The chain couples TRBV4-1 to TRBJ2-7; no clear D. Trimming took off 7 bases at V and 7 bases at J, with 20 bases between the two ends. The CDR3 totals 14 residues. Germline CDR1 and CDR2: MGHRA and YSYEKL. CDR3 amino acids: CASTDPRKTGEQYF. DNA for the CDR3: TGCGCCAGCACCGACCCACGAAAGACTGGGGAGCAGTACTTC.

This sequence joins TRBV27 and TRBJ1-2, with TRBD1 as a possible D gene (5 bases). The CDR3 totals 13 residues. Deletions cut 5 bases from V and 8 bases from J, with 15 bases between. The V gene's germline CDR1 is MNHEY and CDR2 SMNVEV (reference sequence). In DNA form, the CDR3 reads TGTGCCAGCAGTGGACCCAGGGCAGGAGGCTACACCTTC. This encodes CASSGPRAGGYTF.

The V call is TRBV24-1, the J call TRBJ2-1; D gene uncertain. Trimming stripped 1 base from V and 0 bases from J, with 9 bases between. Germline V gene data show CDR1 as KGHDR and CDR2 as SFDVKD. CDR3 length: 16 residues. This CDR3 is CATSDLGGPSYNEQFF. DNA for the CDR3: TGTGCCACCAGTGATTTAGGCGGCCCCTCCTACAATGAGCAGTTCTTC.

The chain is built from TRBV5-8 and TRBJ2-4, with D possibly being TRBD2 (5 bases). V lost 2 bases and J lost 3, with 9 bases in between. The CDR3 contains 14 residues. Germline V gives CDR1 SGHTS, CDR2 YDEGEE. The chain's CDR3 is CASSLYGVKNIQYF. In DNA form, the CDR3 reads TGTGCCAGCAGCTTATACGGGGTCAAAAACATTCAGTACTTC.

The rearrangement links TRBV3-1 (or the pseudogene TRBV3-2) to TRBJ1-1; D might be TRBD1 (5 bases). V lost 4 bases and J 11 bases, leaving 20 bases between the germline ends. CDR1 is LGHDT, CDR2 YNNKEL, per germline (reference sequence). The CDR3 length is 14 residues. The CDR3 loop reads CASSPGRQTREAFF. The CDR3 nucleotides are TGTGCCAGCAGCCCCGGGAGACAGACTAGAGAGGCTTTCTTT.

This chain links TRBV7-3 with TRBJ2-7; 15 nucleotides agree with TRBD2. J was trimmed by 1 base and V by 4 bases; bases with no gene match: 8. Germline V gene data show CDR1 as SGHTA and CDR2 as FQGTGA. The CDR3 consists of 18 residues. The CDR3 protein is CASSSPGLAGGPSYEQYF. In DNA form, the CDR3 reads TGTGCCAGCAGCTCCCCCGGACTAGCGGGAGGGCCATCCTACGAGCAGTACTTC.

The V call is TRBV5-1, the J call TRBJ2-5; D possibly corresponds to TRBD1 (6 bases). Germline loops: CDR1 SGHRS, CDR2 YFSETQ. Trimming pared 2 bases from V and 1 base from J, leaving 12 bases between. The length of the CDR3 is 15 residues. In nucleotides, the CDR3 is TGCGCCAGCAGCTTAATGGGGGCAAGCCAAGAGACCCAGTACTTC. Residues: CASSLMGASQETQYF.

This clone was detected a few times. V usage is TRBV6-4 and J usage is TRBJ2-2; the D gene is possibly TRBD1 (5 bases). The V end was cut by 4 bases, the J end by 6 bases, with 12 bases between. Germline V CDR1 and CDR2: MRHNA, SNTAGT. This CDR3 is built from 14 residues. This CDR3 is CASSVLGHSGELFF. The CDR3 DNA reads as TGTGCCAGCAGTGTCCTCGGACATTCCGGGGAGCTGTTTTTT.

This clone has just a few counts. The V gene is TRBV10-2, the J gene TRBJ2-1; 8 nucleotides line up with TRBD2. Germline CDR1 and CDR2: WSHSY and SAAADI. V shed 1 base, J shed 0 bases, and the junction held 2 bases outside the gene matches. The CDR3 runs 16 residues. CDR3 sequence (DNA): TGCGCCAGCAGTGAGTTAGCGGGGCGCTCCTACAATGAGCAGTTCTTC. This sequence encodes CASSELAGRSYNEQFF.

This chain uses TRBV11-3 with TRBJ2-3; 7 bases are a match to TRBD2. The CDR3 is 16 residues long. The germline CDR1 and CDR2 sequences are SGHNT and YENEEA. Germline trimming cut 1 base from V and 2 bases from J; bases unmatched to any gene: 6. The CDR3 reads CASSLGASGHTDTQYF. The CDR3 nucleotides read TGTGCCAGCAGCTTAGGGGCTAGCGGTCACACAGATACGCAGTATTTT.

This clone was detected only once. The chain employs TRBV9 and TRBJ1-2; 9 nucleotides match TRBD1. This CDR3 spans 15 amino acids. Germline trimming cut 2 bases from V and 4 bases from J; bases unmatched to any gene: 6. Germline-derived CDR1 and CDR2 are SGDLS and YYNGEE. The CDR3 loop is CASSVTGGATYGYTF. The CDR3 nucleotides read TGTGCCAGCAGCGTTACAGGGGGCGCCACCTATGGCTACACCTTC.

The genes are TRBV5-4 and TRBJ1-6; TRBD1 matches 7 bases. Germline V CDR1 and CDR2: SGHNT, YYREEE (reference sequence). The CDR3 runs to 16 residues. Germline trimming cut 0 bases from V and 0 bases from J; bases unmatched to any gene: 0. The CDR3 DNA follows: TGTGCCAGCAGCTTGGGGGACAGCTCCTATAATTCACCCCTCCACTTT. Translation: CASSLGDSSYNSPLHF. The variable domain in full, completed from reference TRBV5-4 and TRBJ1-6, reads ETGVTQSPTHLIKTRGQQVTLRCSSQSGHNTVSWYQQALGQGPQFIFQYYREEENGRGNFPPRFSGLQFPNYSSELNVNALELDDSALYLCASSLGDSSYNSPLHFGNGTRLTVT.